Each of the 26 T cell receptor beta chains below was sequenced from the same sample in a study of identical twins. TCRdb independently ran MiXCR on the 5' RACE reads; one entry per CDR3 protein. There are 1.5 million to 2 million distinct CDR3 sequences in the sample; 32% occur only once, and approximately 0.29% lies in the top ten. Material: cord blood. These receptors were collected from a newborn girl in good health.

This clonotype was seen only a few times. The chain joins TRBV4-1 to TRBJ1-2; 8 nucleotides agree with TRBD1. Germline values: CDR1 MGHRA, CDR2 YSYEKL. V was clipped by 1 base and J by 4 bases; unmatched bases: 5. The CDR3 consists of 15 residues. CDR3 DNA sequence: TGCGCCAGCAGCCAAGTAACAGGGGGGCCCTATGGCTACACCTTC. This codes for CASSQVTGGPYGYTF.

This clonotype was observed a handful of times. CDR3 nucleotide sequence: TGTGCCAGCAGCGACACAGGGGAGCAGTTCTTC. This codes for CASSDTGEQFF. J is TRBJ2-1 and V is TRBV6-1; TRBD1 is a possible D gene (6 bases). Trimming pared 6 bases from V and 10 bases from J, leaving 10 bases between. The germline CDR1 and CDR2 sequences are MNHNS and SASEGT. CDR3 size: 11 residues.

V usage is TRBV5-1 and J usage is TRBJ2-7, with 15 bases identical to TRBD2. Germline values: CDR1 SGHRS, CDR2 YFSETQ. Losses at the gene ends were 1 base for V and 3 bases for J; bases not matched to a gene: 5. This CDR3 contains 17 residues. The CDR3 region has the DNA TGCGCCAGCAGCTTGATGGGACTAGCGGGGGGCATCTACGAGCAGTACTTC. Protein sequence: CASSLMGLAGGIYEQYF.

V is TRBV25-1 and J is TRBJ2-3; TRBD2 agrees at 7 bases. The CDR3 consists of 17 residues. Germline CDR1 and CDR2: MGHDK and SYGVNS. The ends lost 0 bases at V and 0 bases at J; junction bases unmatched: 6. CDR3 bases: TGTGCCAGCAGTGAATATGGGGGGGACCGTAGCACAGATACGCAGTATTTT. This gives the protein CASSEYGGDRSTDTQYF.

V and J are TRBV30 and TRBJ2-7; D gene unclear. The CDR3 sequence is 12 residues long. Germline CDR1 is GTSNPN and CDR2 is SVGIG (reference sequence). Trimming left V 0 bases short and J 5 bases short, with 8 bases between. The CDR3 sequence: CAWSVDRNEQYF. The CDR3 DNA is TGTGCCTGGAGTGTAGACCGTAACGAGCAGTACTTC.

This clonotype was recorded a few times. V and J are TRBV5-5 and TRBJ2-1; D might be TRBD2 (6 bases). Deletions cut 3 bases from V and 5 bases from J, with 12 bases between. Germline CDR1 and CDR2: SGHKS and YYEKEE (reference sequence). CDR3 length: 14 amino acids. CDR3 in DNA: TGTGCCAGCAGCTGGGGAGGACCTCACAATGAGCAGTTCTTC. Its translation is CASSWGGPHNEQFF.

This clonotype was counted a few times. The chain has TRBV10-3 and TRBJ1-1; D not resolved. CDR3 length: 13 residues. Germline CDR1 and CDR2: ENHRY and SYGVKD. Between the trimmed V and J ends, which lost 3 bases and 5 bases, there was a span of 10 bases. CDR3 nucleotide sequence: TGTGCCATCAGTGAAGGCCAGAGGACTGAAGCTTTCTTT. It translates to CAISEGQRTEAFF.

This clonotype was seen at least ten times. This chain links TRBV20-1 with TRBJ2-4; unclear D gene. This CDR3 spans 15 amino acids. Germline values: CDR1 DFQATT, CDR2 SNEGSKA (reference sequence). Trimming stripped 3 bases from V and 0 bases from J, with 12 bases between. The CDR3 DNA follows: TGCAGTGCTAGTAGGGCAGATATAGCCAAAAACATTCAGTACTTC. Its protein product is CSASRADIAKNIQYF.

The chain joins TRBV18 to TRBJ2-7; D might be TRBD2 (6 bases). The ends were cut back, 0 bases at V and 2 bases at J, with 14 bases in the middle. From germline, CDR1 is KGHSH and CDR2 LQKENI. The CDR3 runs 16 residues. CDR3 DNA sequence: TGTGCCAGCTCACCACCGGGCCGGGACTTCCCCTACGAGCAGTACTTC. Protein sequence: CASSPPGRDFPYEQYF.

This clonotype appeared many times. The CDR3 DNA is TGCAGCGTGGCCGGGACTAGCGGGGCAAGCTCCTACGAGCAGTACTTC. Residues: CSVAGTSGASSYEQYF. J is TRBJ2-7 and V is TRBV29-1; the match to TRBD2 covers 13 bases. Germline-derived CDR1 and CDR2 are SQVTM and ANQGSEA. CDR3 length equals 16 residues. V lost 6 bases to trimming and J lost 0 bases; unmatched junction nucleotides: 8.

DNA of the CDR3: TGTGCCAGCAGCCAATACGGACAGGGTGACTATGGCTACACCTTC. Protein sequence: CASSQYGQGDYGYTF. This rearrangement joins TRBV3-1 to TRBJ1-2; 8 nucleotides agree with TRBD1. This CDR3 contains 15 residues. The V gene end was trimmed by 2 bases and the J gene end by 3 bases; junction bases not matched to a gene: 5. CDR1 and CDR2 (germline): LGHDT, YNNKEL (reference sequence).

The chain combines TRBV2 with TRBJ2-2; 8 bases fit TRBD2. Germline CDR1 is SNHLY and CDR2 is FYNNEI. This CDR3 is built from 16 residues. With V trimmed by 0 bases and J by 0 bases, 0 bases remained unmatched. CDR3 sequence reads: CASSEAGLANTGELFF. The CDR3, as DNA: TGTGCCAGCAGTGAAGCGGGACTAGCGAACACCGGGGAGCTGTTTTTT.

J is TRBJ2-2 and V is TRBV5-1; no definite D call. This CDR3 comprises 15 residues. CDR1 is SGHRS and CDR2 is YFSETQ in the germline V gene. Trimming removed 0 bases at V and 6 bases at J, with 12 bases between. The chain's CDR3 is CASSLATSGPGELFF. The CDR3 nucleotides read TGCGCCAGCAGCTTGGCCACCTCTGGTCCCGGGGAGCTGTTTTTT.

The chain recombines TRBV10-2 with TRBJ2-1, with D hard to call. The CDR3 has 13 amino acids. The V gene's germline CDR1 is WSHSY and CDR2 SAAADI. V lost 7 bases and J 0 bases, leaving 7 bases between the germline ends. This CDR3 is CASTLDSYNEQFF. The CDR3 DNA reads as TGCGCCAGCACCCTAGACTCCTACAATGAGCAGTTCTTC.

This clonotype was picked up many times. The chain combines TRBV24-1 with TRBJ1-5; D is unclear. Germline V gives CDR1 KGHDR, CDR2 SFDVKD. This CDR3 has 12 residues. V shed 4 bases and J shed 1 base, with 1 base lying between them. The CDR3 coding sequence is TGTGCCACCAGTGAGAGCAATCAGCCCCAGCATTTT. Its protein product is CATSESNQPQHF.

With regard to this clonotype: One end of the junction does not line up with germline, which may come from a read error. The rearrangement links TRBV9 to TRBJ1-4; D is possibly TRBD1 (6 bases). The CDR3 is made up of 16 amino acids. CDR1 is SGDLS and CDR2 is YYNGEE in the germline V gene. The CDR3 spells CASGVEPGQHNEKLFF. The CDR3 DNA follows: TGTGCCAGCGGCGTAGAACCGGGACAACATAATGAAAAACTGTTTTTT.

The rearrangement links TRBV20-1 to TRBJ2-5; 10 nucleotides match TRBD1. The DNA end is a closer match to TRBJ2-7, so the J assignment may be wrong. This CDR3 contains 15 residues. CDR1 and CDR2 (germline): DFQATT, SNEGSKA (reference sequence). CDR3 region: CSASGQGTIFYEQYF. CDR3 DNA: TGCAGTGCTTCGGGACAGGGGACGATCTTCTACGAGCAGTACTTC.

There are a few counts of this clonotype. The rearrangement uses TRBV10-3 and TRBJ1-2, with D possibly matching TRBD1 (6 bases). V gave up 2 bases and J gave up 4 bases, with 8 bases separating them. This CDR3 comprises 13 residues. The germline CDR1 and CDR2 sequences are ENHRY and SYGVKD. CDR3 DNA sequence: TGTGCCATCAGTGAGGACAGGTCCTATGGCTACACCTTC. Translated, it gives CAISEDRSYGYTF.

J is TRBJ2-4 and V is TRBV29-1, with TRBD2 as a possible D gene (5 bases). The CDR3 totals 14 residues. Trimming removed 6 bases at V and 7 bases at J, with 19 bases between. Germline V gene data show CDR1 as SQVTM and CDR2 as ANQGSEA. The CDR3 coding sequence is TGCAGCGTGGCCCCGGCGGGTTCCTGGAACATTCAGTACTTC. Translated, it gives CSVAPAGSWNIQYF.

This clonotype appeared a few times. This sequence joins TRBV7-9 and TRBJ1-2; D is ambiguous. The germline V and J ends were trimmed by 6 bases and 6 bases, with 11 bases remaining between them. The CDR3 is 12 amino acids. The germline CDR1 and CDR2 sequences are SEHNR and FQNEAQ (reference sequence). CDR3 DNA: TGTGCCAGCAGGCCCGATAAAAATGGCTACACCTTC. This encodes CASRPDKNGYTF. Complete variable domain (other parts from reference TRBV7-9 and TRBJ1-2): DTGVSQNPRHKITKRGQNVTFRCDPISEHNRLYWYRQTLGQGPEFLTYFQNEAQLEKSRLLSDRFSAERPKGSFSTLEIQRTEQGDSAMYLCASRPDKNGYTFGSGTRLTVV.

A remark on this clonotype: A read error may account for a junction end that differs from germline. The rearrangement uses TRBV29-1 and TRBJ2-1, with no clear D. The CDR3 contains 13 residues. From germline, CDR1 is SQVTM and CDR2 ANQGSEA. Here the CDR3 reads CSVPEVAYNEQLF. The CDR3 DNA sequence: TGCAGCGTCCCCGAGGTAGCCTACAATGAGCAGTTATTC.

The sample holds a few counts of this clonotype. The CDR3 region is CASSTRDRVSYSNQPQHF. The CDR3 DNA sequence: TGTGCCAGCAGTACCCGGGACAGGGTTTCTTATAGCAATCAGCCCCAGCATTTT. This chain links TRBV6-1 with TRBJ1-5, with TRBD1 matching over 9 bases. This CDR3 has 18 residues. The germline V gene has CDR1 MNHNS and CDR2 SASEGT. The V segment lost 5 bases and the J segment 0 bases; nucleotides outside the gene matches: 11.

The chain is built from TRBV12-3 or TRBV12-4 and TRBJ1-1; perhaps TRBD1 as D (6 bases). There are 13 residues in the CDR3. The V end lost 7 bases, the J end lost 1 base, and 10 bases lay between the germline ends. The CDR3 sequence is CASTQGGNTEAFF. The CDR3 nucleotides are TGTGCCAGCACACAGGGTGGGAACACTGAAGCTTTCTTT.

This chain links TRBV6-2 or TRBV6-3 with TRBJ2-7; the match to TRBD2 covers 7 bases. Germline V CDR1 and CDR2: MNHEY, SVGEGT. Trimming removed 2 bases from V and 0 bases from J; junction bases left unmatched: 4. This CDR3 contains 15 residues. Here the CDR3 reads CASSYGLGTSYEQYF. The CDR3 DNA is TGTGCCAGCAGTTACGGACTAGGGACCTCCTACGAGCAGTACTTC.

The CDR3, as DNA: TGTGCCAGCAGCATCCGGTCCGGGACAGGGTCTTATGGCTACACCTTC. Translation gives CASSIRSGTGSYGYTF. The chain couples TRBV7-2 to TRBJ1-2, with 9 bases matching TRBD1. This CDR3 is built from 16 residues. Trimming removed 5 bases from V and 5 bases from J; junction bases left unmatched: 12. The germline V gene encodes CDR1 SGHTA and CDR2 FQGNSA.

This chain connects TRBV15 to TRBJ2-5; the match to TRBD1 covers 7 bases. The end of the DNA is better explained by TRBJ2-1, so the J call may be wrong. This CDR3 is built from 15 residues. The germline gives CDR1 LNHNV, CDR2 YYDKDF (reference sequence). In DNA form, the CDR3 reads TGTGCCACCAGCATCCGACAGGGAAACCAAGAGACCCAGTTCTTC. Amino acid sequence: CATSIRQGNQETQFF.